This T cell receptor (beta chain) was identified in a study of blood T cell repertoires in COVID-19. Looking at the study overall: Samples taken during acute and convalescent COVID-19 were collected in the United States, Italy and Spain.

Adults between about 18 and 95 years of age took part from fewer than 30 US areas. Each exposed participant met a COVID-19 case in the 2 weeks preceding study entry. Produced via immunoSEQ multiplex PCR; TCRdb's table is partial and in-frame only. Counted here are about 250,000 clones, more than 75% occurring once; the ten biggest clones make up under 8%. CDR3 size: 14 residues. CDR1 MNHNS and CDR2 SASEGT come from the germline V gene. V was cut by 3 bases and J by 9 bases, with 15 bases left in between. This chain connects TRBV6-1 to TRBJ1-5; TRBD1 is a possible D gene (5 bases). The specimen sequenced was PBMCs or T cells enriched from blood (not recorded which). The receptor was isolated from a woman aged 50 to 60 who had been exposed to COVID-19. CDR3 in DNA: TGTGCCAGCAGTGATACGCGGGGGAGAATGCCCCAGCATTTT. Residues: CASSDTRGRMPQHF.